This T cell receptor beta chain was found in a study of shared clonotypes between healthy human individuals. Study-level findings and limits: The authors expected sequencing depth to affect clonotype sharing among donors.

Generated by immunoSEQ multiplex PCR, the TCRdb table keeps only in-frame clones and is missing some. The sample includes hundreds of thousands of clones, 90% to 95% of them seen just once. In the case of this clone: The antigen is not known.

Naive CD8 cells comprised CD45RO-negative, CCR7-positively selected cells, excluding terminally differentiated effector memory CD45RA+ cells. The sample consisted of naive CD8+ T cells sorted from blood. The TCR was taken from a man aged 30 to 39 in good health.

The CDR3 region is CASSVGPSPTYEQYF. CDR3 coding DNA: TGTGCCAGCAGCGTAGGACCCTCCCCGACTTACGAGCAGTACTTC. The rearrangement joins TRBV9 to TRBJ2-7; D call uncertain. CDR3 length: 15 amino acids. CDR1 is SGDLS and CDR2 is YYNGEE in the germline V gene. Trimming took 0 bases from V and 4 from J, leaving 14 bases between them.